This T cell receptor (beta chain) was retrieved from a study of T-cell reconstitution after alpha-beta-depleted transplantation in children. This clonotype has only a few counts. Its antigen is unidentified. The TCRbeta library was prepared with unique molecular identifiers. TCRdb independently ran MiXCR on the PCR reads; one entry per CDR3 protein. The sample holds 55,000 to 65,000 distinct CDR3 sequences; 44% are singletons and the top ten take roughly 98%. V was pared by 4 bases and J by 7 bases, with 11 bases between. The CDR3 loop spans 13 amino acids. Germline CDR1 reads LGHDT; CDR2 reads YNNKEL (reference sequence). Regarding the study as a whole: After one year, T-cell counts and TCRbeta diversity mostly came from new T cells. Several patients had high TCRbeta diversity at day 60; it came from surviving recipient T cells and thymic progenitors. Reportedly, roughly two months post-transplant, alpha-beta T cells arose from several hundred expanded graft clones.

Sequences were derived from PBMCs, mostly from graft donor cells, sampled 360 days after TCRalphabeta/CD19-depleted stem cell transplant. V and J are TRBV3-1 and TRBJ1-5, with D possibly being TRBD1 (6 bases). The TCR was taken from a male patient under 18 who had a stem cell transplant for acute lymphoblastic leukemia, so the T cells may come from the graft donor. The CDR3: CASSLQGSQPQHF. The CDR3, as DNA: TGTGCCAGCAGCCTACAGGGATCCCAGCCCCAGCATTTT.